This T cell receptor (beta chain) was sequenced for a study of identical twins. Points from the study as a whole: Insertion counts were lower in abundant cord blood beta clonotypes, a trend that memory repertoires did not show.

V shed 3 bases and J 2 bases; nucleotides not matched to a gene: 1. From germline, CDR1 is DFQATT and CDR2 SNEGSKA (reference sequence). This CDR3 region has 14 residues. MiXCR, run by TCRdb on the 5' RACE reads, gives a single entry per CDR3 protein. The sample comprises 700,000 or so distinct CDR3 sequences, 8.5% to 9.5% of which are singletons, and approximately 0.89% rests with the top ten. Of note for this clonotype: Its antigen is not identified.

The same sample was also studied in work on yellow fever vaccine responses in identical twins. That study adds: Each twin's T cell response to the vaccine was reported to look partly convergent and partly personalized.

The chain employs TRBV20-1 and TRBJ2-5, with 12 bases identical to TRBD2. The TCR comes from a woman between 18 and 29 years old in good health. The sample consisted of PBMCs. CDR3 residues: CSARTSGGQETQYF. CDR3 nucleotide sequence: TGCAGTGCTAGGACTAGCGGGGGACAAGAGACCCAGTACTTC.